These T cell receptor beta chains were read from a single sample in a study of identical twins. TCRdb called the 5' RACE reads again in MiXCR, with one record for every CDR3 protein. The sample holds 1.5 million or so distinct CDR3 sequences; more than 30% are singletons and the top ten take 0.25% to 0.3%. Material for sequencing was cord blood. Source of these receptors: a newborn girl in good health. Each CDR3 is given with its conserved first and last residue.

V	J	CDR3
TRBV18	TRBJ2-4	CASSSANGVKNIQYF
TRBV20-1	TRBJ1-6	CSARDVGDSPLHF
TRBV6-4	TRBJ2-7	CASQGIAGGGYEQYF
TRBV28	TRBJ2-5	CASSLPVPRLLVETQYF
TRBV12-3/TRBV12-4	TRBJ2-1	CASSLGRPGRYNEQFF
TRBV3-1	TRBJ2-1	CASSQWASGRMSSYNEQFF
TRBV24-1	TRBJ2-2	CATSPGANTGELFF
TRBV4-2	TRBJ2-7	CASSQTTARENYEQYF
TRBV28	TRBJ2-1	CASSSGLAGGHNEQFF
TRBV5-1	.	CASSLSHVGQGLGEQYF
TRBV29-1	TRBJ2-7	CSVNGGTGGIEQYF
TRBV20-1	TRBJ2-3	CSARGSGDQRTTDTQYF
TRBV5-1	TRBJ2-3	CASSSTGRSTDTQYF
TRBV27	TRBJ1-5	CASRRQGNNQPQHF
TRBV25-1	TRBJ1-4	CASSESTGVKEKLFF
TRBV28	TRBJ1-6	CASSTDFSPLHF
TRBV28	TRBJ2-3	CASSLGRLAGSTDTQYF
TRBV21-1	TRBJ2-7	CASSKGTGNNEQYF
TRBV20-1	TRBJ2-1	CSAREWGSGRRYNEQFF
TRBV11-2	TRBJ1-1	CASSLLQGEAFF
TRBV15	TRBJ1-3	CATSIPTGSSGNTIYF
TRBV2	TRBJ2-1	CASSESQGPYNEQFF
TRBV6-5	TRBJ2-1	CASSYPGTGNEQFF
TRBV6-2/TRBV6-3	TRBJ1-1	CASSYLRGPEAFF
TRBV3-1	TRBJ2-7	CASSHGTVLTYEQYF
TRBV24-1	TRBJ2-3	CATSPSPAGLNTDTQYF
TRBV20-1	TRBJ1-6	CSAPPGRRSYNSPLHF
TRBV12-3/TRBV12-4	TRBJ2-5	CASSLWGTQYF
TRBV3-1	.	CASSPTSAIYNEQYF
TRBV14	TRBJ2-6	CASSQDFHSGANVLTF
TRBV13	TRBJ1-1	CASSTQDRTEAFF
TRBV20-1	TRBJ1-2	CSARDWEGGGYTF
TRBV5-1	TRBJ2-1	CASSLEAEQFF
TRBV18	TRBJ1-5	CASSPSGSNQPQHF
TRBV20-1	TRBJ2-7	CSARGDAGGTYEQYF
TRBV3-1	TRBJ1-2	CASSQRAAPRYGYTF
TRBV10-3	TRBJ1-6	CAISERGHSPLHF
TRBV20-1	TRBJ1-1	CSALGGMNTEAFF
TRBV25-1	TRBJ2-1	CASILPGAESSYNAQFF
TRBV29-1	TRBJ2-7	CSVTRGQGYEQYF
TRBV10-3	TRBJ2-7	CAITGAAGANLSEQYF
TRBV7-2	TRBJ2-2	CASSLASTGTGNTGELFF
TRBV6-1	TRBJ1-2	CASRQGGGFGYGYTF
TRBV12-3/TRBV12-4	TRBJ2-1	CASSARRGTSGPNNEQFF
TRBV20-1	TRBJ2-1	CSARSTGAAYNEQFF
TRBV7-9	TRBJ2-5	CASSSGTREETQYF
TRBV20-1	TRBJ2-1	CSASPGGKYNEQFF
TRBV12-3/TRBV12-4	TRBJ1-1	CASSIQGYTEAFF
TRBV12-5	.	CASGLVYGGAYNEQYF
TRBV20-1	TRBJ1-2	CSVPGTGTYGYTF
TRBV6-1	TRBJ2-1	CASSDRGMSEQFF
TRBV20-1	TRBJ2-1	CSASFSGRGYNEQIF
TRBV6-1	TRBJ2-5	CASSGRVVTQYF
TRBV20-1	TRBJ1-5	CSASRGRLNQPQHF
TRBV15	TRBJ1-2	CATSIDLHYGYTF
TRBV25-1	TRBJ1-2	CASSPTGAGGYTF
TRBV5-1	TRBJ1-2	CASSFTQSYGYTF